This entry lists 21 T cell receptor beta chains sequenced from one sample in a study of blood T cell repertoires in COVID-19. Sequenced by immunoSEQ multiplex PCR; TCRdb stores in-frame clones only, minus some. The sample comprises tens of thousands of clones, 86% of which are singletons, and just under 2% rests with the top ten. What was sequenced was peripheral blood. These receptors all come from a man younger than 45 with acute or convalescent COVID-19.

This clone has a handful of counts. The V and J genes are TRBV10-1 and TRBJ1-1; D is ambiguous. Trimming took off 3 bases at V and 4 bases at J, with 9 bases between the two ends. The CDR3 covers 13 residues. The germline V gene has CDR1 WNHNN and CDR2 SYGVQD (reference sequence). The CDR3 bases are TGCGCCAGCAGTGAAGGAGTGAGCACTGAAGCTTTCTTT. It encodes CASSEGVSTEAFF.

The chain employs TRBV13 and TRBJ2-2; 7 positions agree with TRBD2. V gave up 5 bases and J gave up 7 bases; unmatched junction bases: 1. The CDR3 is 12 residues long. CDR1 and CDR2 from the germline V gene are PRHDT and FYEKMQ (reference sequence). The CDR3 sequence is CASSRGVGELFF. CDR3 in DNA: TGTGCCAGCAGCCGGGGGGTCGGGGAGCTGTTTTTT.

The chain uses TRBV5-1 and TRBJ2-3; D is perhaps TRBD1 (6 bases). This CDR3 is built from 14 residues. Germline CDR1 SGHRS, CDR2 YFSETQ. Trimming pared 5 bases from V and 5 bases from J, leaving 15 bases between. In DNA, the CDR3 is TGCGCCAGCAGGGGGGCACCCAGCGGAGATACGCAGTATTTT. Translating gives CASRGAPSGDTQYF. The full variable domain, with the rest looked up from reference TRBV5-1 and TRBJ2-3, is KAGVTQTPRYLIKTRGQQVTLSCSPISGHRSVSWYQQTPGQGLQFLFEYFSETQRNKGNFPGRFSGRQFSNSRSEMNVSTLELGDSALYLCASRGAPSGDTQYFGPGTRLTVL.

Turning to this clone: The sample holds other DNA sequences that translate to the same CDR3. V gene TRBV10-3 combines with J gene TRBJ1-1, with D perhaps TRBD1 (5 bases). The ends were cut back, 8 bases at V and 5 bases at J, with 12 bases in the middle. The CDR3 spans 12 residues. Per germline, CDR1 ENHRY and CDR2 SYGVKD. CDR3: CAIGGGLTEAFF. The DNA of the CDR3 is TGTGCCATCGGCGGGGGGTTAACTGAAGCTTTCTTT.

J is TRBJ1-2 and V is TRBV5-4; 9 nucleotides agree with TRBD1. The V segment lost 4 bases and the J segment 5 bases; nucleotides outside the gene matches: 12. The CDR3 is made up of 16 amino acids. The germline CDR1 and CDR2 sequences are SGHNT and YYREEE (reference sequence). CDR3 region: CASSQHPLGQGYGYTF. The CDR3 region has the DNA TGTGCCAGCAGCCAACACCCTCTCGGACAGGGGTATGGCTACACCTTC.

In its sample, this clone was seen once. This chain links TRBV19 with TRBJ1-1, with TRBD1 matching 9 bases. Looked up from germline, CDR1 is LNHDA and CDR2 is SQIVND (reference sequence). V shed 5 bases, J shed 2 bases, and the junction held 9 bases outside the gene matches. CDR3 size: 16 residues. The DNA for the CDR3 is TGTGCCAGTAGTTTGAGAACGGGACAGGGAAACACTGAAGCTTTCTTT. It specifies CASSLRTGQGNTEAFF.

The rearrangement uses TRBV4-1 and TRBJ2-2; 7 bases are shared with TRBD1. From germline, CDR1 is MGHRA and CDR2 YSYEKL. The CDR3 runs 17 residues. J gave up 7 bases and V 2 bases, and 13 bases lay outside the gene matches. CDR3 bases: TGCGCCAGCAGCCAATACCCCCGGGACAGAGAGAGCGGGGAGCTGTTTTTT. Translating gives CASSQYPRDRESGELFF.

The chain recombines TRBV27 with TRBJ1-1, with a possible D match to TRBD1 (5 bases). CDR1 and CDR2 from the germline V gene are MNHEY and SMNVEV (reference sequence). Trimming left V 1 base short and J 2 bases short, with 8 bases between. The CDR3 contains 14 residues. The CDR3 DNA follows: TGTGCCAGCAGTTTATTTGGGGCCAACACTGAAGCTTTCTTT. Translated: CASSLFGANTEAFF.

V usage is TRBV11-2 and J usage is TRBJ2-2, with 14 bases fitting TRBD2. The germline V gene encodes CDR1 SGHAT and CDR2 FQNNGV. The CDR3 spans 18 residues. The trim removed 4 bases at V and 5 bases at J, leaving 9 bases unmatched. CDR3 in amino acids: CASSSARLAGGRTGELFF. Written as DNA, the CDR3 is TGTGCCAGCAGCTCCGCACGACTAGCGGGAGGGAGAACCGGGGAGCTGTTTTTT.

This rearrangement joins TRBV19 to TRBJ1-5, with 7 bases identical to TRBD1. Losses at the gene ends were 4 bases for V and 6 bases for J; bases not matched to a gene: 6. The CDR3 totals 14 residues. CDR1 is LNHDA and CDR2 is SQIVND in the germline V gene (reference sequence). CDR3 nucleotide sequence: TGTGCCAGTAGTACAACAGGGGAGGCTCAGCCCCAGCATTTT. Its protein product is CASSTTGEAQPQHF.

This chain connects TRBV5-4 to TRBJ1-2; TRBD1 agrees at 12 bases. The ends lost 2 bases at V and 7 bases at J; junction bases unmatched: 12. The CDR3 runs to 17 residues. CDR1 and CDR2 (germline): SGHNT, YYREEE (reference sequence). DNA for the CDR3: TGTGCCAGCAGCTTAACCCCCGGGACAGGGGGCTTTGGTGGCTACACCTTC. Translated, it gives CASSLTPGTGGFGGYTF.

This chain joins TRBV5-6 and TRBJ1-2, with TRBD1 matching over 9 bases. This CDR3 comprises 15 residues. With V trimmed by 2 bases and J by 2 bases, 4 bases remained unmatched. Germline CDR1 and CDR2: SGHDT and YYEEEE. CDR3 in amino acids: CASSLPGQGNYGYTF. CDR3 nucleotide sequence: TGTGCCAGCAGCTTACCGGGACAGGGAAACTATGGCTACACCTTC. The variable domain in full, with the rest retrieved from reference TRBV5-6 and TRBJ1-2, is DAGVTQSPTHLIKTRGQQVTLRCSPKSGHDTVSWYQQALGQGPQFIFQYYEEEERQRGNFPDRFSGHQFPNYSSELNVNALLLGDSALYLCASSLPGQGNYGYTFGSGTRLTVV.

This sequence joins TRBV7-8 and TRBJ1-3; D is unresolved. Deletions cut 1 base from V and 8 bases from J, with 18 bases between. The CDR3 has 16 residues. Germline V gives CDR1 SGHVS, CDR2 FQNEAQ. The DNA for the CDR3 is TGTGCCAGCAGCTTAGTGTCTGGGCAGCCGGCAGACACCATATATTTT. This gives the protein CASSLVSGQPADTIYF.

The CDR3, as DNA: TGTGCCAGCCAGGCGGGCTTCCGCACAGATACGCAGTATTTT. The encoded protein is CASQAGFRTDTQYF. The V and J genes are TRBV2 and TRBJ2-3; D is possibly TRBD2 (5 bases). Germline V gene data show CDR1 as SNHLY and CDR2 as FYNNEI. The CDR3 has 14 amino acids. Trimming stripped 8 bases from V and 1 base from J, with 13 bases between.

This chain joins TRBV10-3 and TRBJ2-3; TRBD2 might be the D (5 bases). CDR1 is ENHRY, CDR2 SYGVKD, per germline. Trimming removed 7 bases at V and 4 bases at J, with 12 bases between. This CDR3 contains 13 residues. This CDR3 reads CAITGRVSDTQYF. DNA for the CDR3: TGTGCCATCACGGGGAGAGTATCAGATACGCAGTATTTT.

V usage is TRBV11-3 and J usage is TRBJ2-1; the match to TRBD2 covers 11 bases. The junction had 8 bases not matched to a gene; V was cut back by 4 bases and J by 6 bases. Looked up from germline, CDR1 is SGHNT and CDR2 is YENEEA. CDR3 length equals 16 residues. As DNA, the CDR3 is TGTGCCAGCAGCTCGGGGTTTAGCGGGAGGGTCAATGAGCAGTTCTTC. Its protein product is CASSSGFSGRVNEQFF.

This clone ranks as medium-sized. This specimen includes other DNA sequences encoding the same CDR3. The chain joins TRBV29-1 to TRBJ2-7; possible D gene TRBD1, 6 bases. Germline V gene sequence: CDR1 SQVTM, CDR2 ANQGSEA. V was cut by 6 bases and J by 3 bases, with 12 bases left in between. CDR3 length equals 12 residues. The DNA of the CDR3 is TGCAGCGTCGAGCAGGGGAACTACGAGCAGTACTTC. Protein sequence: CSVEQGNYEQYF.

The chain's CDR3 is CASSLSYNSPLHF. For the CDR3, the DNA is TGTGCCAGCAGCCTTTCTTATAATTCACCCCTCCACTTT. This sequence joins TRBV2 and TRBJ1-6, with D unclear. The germline V and J ends were trimmed by 6 bases and 4 bases, with 7 bases remaining between them. Germline CDR1 is SNHLY and CDR2 is FYNNEI. CDR3 length: 13 amino acids.

The J gene is TRBJ2-1, the V gene TRBV7-9, with 8 bases lining up with TRBD2. Germline trimming cut 4 bases from V and 6 bases from J; bases unmatched to any gene: 5. The germline CDR1 and CDR2 sequences are SEHNR and FQNEAQ (reference sequence). CDR3 length: 14 residues. CDR3 sequence reads: CASSSAGVSNEQFF. The CDR3 DNA is TGTGCCAGCAGCTCAGCGGGAGTAAGCAATGAGCAGTTCTTC.

The genes are TRBV30 and TRBJ1-4; maybe TRBD1 (5 bases). This CDR3 has 13 amino acids. Germline V gene data show CDR1 as GTSNPN and CDR2 as SVGIG (reference sequence). The ends were cut back, 2 bases at V and 8 bases at J, with 12 bases in the middle. In DNA, the CDR3 is TGTGCCTGGAGTCAACAGGAAGGCGAAAAACTGTTTTTT. As protein: CAWSQQEGEKLFF.

The chain has TRBV7-2 and TRBJ2-2; 9 nucleotides match TRBD2. Losses at the gene ends were 5 bases for V and 0 bases for J; bases not matched to a gene: 10. CDR1 is SGHTA, CDR2 FQGNSA, per germline. The CDR3 spans 18 residues. The CDR3 protein is CASSPRSLAGSNTGELFF. As DNA, the CDR3 is TGTGCCAGCAGCCCTCGCTCACTAGCGGGCTCGAACACCGGGGAGCTGTTTTTT.